Sequencing of this T cell receptor (beta chain) was carried out in a study of T-cell reconstitution after alpha-beta-depleted transplantation in children (dated by TCRdb to about 2016). In the study overall: The study quantitatively tracked T-cell immune reconstitution after TCRalphabeta/CD19-depleted allogeneic hematopoietic cell transplantation in children using TCR repertoire profiling.

This clonotype has only a few counts. No antigen is known for it. Per-base quality was not reported, and no clone a single base away is much larger than it. The library came from PCR. The reads were generated on an Illumina HiSeq 2500. To normalize quantification of the TCRbeta repertoire, the TCR libraries were built with molecular barcoding that relied on unique molecular identifiers. In-frame beta chains were kept once TCRdb had trimmed the public reads at Q25 with fastp and called clones with MiXCR. One record per CDR3 amino acid sequence lists the most common genes and DNA. The sample table shows 350,000 to 450,000 distinct CDR3 sequences, and about 20% are seen once. Jointly, the top ten make up approximately 3.9% of the sample. V gives up 2 bases and J gives up 3 bases, and the segment between their germline ends measures 7 bases. The CDR3 runs 13 residues from the cysteine to the phenylalanine. Only the CDR3 DNA is retained, 39 bases long and in frame from the first base.

The receptor chain draws on TRBV12-3 or TRBV12-4 and TRBJ1-1; no confident D gene assignment can be made. The sequencing used PBMCs from the stem cell graft donor, collected from the stem cell graft. The clonotype originates from a human donor who donated a stem cell graft to a child with acute myeloid leukemia. The nucleotide sequence reads TGTGCCAGCAGTTTAATACAGCACACTGAAGCTTTCTTT. Translated, it gives CASSLIQHTEAFF.